This entry describes one T cell receptor beta chain. The germline V gene has CDR1 LGHDT and CDR2 YNNKEL (reference sequence). This CDR3 spans 18 amino acids. Trimming cost V 1 base and J 3 bases, with 20 bases left between them. This sample was taken from a study of blood T cell repertoires in COVID-19. How the authors handled the data: Estimation of nucleated cell counts relied on the amplification of reference gene primers. Sequencing used immunoSEQ multiplex PCR; TCRdb keeps in-frame clones, though not all of them. The V and J calls and clone size were taken over from that table, and D and trimming were inferred from the DNA. The sample includes about 74,000 clones, around nine tenths of them seen just once.

The chain joins TRBV3-1 (or the pseudogene TRBV3-2) to TRBJ2-3, with a tentative D call TRBD1 (5 bases). The source of this sequence is a woman older than 75 with active or convalescent COVID-19. The sequencing input was peripheral blood. The CDR3 sequence is CASSQAPFLWGQTDTQYF. Here the CDR3 DNA reads TGTGCCAGCAGCCAAGCTCCCTTTTTGTGGGGCCAGACAGATACGCAGTATTTT.